This TCR beta chain was profiled in a study of post-analysis software for immune sequencing data. Study-wide background: Relapsing-remitting, secondary progressive and progressive-relapsing multiple sclerosis courses were included.

Points from the study as a whole: Comparison with controls showed significantly lower normalized Chao1 diversity in multiple sclerosis patients. Patients used about 5 TRBV segments, including TRBV5-6, TRBV5-1 and TRBV20-1, more often than controls. Samples prepared in the same batch strongly co-clustered by F measure.

The authors incorporated unique molecular identifiers into the TCR beta cDNA libraries. Input of 1 to 10 million T cells yielded roughly 530,000 cDNA molecules. TCRdb passed the PCR reads through MiXCR, listing each CDR3 protein once. The sample gives under 900,000 distinct CDR3 sequences, approximately 53% of which show up once; around 4.5% is in the top ten. Germline V gene data show CDR1 as MNHEY and CDR2 as SVGEGT. After removal of 6 bases from V and 7 bases from J, the junction contained 13 bases not matched to a gene. This CDR3 is built from 15 residues. This clonotype was seen only a few times. What it binds is unknown.

The chain carries TRBV6-2 or TRBV6-3 and TRBJ2-3; 7 bases are a match to TRBD1. The sample consisted of blood. The clonotype comes from a girl aged 5 to 17 with multiple sclerosis. Here the CDR3 DNA reads TGTGCCAGCAGATGGGCAGGGGGAATTTCGAATACGCAGTATTTT. Translation gives CASRWAGGISNTQYF.